This TCR beta chain was retrieved from a study of blood T cell repertoires in COVID-19. On the study more broadly: There were acute and convalescent COVID-19 samples, and they came from the United States, Italy and Spain. Sources were T cells, B-cell-depleted T cells, or PBMCs; the material itself was cDNA or gDNA.

Trimming left V 9 bases short and J 9 bases short, with 14 bases between. There are 12 residues in the CDR3. This clone turned up a few times. Original methodology: Amplified reference gene primers provided the basis for estimating nucleated cell counts. Produced via immunoSEQ multiplex PCR; TCRdb's table is partial and in-frame only. V and J calls and clone size are those listed in that table; D and trimming were worked out from the DNA. The table records some 240,000 clones, 84% of them present only once. Input material: peripheral blood. V usage is TRBV12-3 or TRBV12-4 and J usage is TRBJ1-4, with D perhaps TRBD1 (5 bases). This TCR was sampled from a woman aged 40 to 50 who had recovered from COVID-19. CDR3 residues: CASRPGFQKLFF. Here the CDR3 DNA reads TGTGCCAGTAGACCAGGGTTTCAAAAACTGTTTTTT.